This T cell receptor (beta chain) was retrieved from a study of shared clonotypes between healthy human individuals. Study-wide results and caveats: Unshared clonotypes carried lower generation probabilities than those common to all four donors. A handful of donors showed sharing of around 5% of naive CD4 clonotypes.

Generated by immunoSEQ multiplex PCR, the TCRdb table keeps only in-frame clones and is missing some. The data show about 770,000 clones, roughly two thirds seen once. V was pared by 2 bases and J by 3 bases, with 5 bases between. This CDR3 is 13 amino acids long. CDR1 and CDR2 from the germline V gene are KGHSH and LQKENI. To note about this clone: Its specificity is unknown.

Sequenced material: memory CD4+ T cells sorted from blood. Subset: CD45RA-negative fraction. The V gene is TRBV18, the J gene TRBJ2-4; perhaps D is TRBD1 or TRBD2 (5 bases each). The source is a woman aged 25-40 years in good health. The chain's CDR3 is CASSPGGKNIQYF. CDR3 sequence (DNA): TGTGCCAGCTCACCAGGGGGCAAAAACATTCAGTACTTC.